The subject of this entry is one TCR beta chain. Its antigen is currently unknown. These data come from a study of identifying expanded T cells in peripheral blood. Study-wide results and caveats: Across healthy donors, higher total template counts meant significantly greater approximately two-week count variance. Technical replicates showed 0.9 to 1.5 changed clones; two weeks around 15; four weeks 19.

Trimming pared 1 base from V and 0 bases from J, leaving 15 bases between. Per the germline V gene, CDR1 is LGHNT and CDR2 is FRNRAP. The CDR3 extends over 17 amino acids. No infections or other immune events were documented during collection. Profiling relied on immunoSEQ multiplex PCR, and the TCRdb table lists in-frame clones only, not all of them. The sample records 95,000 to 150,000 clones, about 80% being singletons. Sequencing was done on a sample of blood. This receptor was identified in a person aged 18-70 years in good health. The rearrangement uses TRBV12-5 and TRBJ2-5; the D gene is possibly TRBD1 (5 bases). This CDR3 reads CASGLALRVAYQETQYF. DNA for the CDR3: TGTGCTAGTGGTTTGGCACTCAGGGTGGCCTACCAAGAGACCCAGTACTTC.